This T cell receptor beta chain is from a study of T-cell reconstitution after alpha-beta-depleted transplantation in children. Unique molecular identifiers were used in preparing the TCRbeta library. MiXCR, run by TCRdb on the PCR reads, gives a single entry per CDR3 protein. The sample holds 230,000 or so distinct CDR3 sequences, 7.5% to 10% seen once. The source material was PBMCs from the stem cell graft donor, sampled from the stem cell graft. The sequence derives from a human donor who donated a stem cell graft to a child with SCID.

Written as DNA, the CDR3 is TGCAGTGCTGGATTGAGACAGGGTGCGGACGAGCAGTACTTC. It is translated as CSAGLRQGADEQYF. This sequence joins TRBV20-1 and TRBJ2-7; 7 bases are shared with TRBD1. Per germline, CDR1 DFQATT and CDR2 SNEGSKA (reference sequence). The CDR3 loop spans 14 amino acids. V shed 5 bases, J shed 5 bases, and the junction held 12 bases outside the gene matches.